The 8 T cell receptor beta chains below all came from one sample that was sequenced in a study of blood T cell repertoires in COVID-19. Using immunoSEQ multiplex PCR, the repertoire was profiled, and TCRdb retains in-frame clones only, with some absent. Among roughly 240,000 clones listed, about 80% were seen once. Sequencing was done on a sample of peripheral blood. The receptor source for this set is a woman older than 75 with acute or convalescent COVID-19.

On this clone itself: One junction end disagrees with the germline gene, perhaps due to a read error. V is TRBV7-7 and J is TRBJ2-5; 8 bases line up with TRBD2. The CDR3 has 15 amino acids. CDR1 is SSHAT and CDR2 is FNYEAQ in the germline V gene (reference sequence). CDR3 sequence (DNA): TGTGCTAGCAGCCCGACCGGGGGGGTCCAAGAGACCCAGTACTTC. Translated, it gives CASSPTGGVQETQYF.

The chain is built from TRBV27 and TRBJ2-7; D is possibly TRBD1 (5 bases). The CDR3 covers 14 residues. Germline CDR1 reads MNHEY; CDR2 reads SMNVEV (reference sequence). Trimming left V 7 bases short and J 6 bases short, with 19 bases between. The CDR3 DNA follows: TGTGCCAGCACCCCTCGGCAGGGTCTGGGCGAGCAGTACTTC. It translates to CASTPRQGLGEQYF.

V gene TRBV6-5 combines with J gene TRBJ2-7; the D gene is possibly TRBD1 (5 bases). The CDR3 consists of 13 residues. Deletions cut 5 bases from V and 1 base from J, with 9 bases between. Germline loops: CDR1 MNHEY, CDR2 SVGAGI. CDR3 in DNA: TGTGCCAGCAGTAGGGCAGGGTCCTACGAGCAGTACTTC. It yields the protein CASSRAGSYEQYF.

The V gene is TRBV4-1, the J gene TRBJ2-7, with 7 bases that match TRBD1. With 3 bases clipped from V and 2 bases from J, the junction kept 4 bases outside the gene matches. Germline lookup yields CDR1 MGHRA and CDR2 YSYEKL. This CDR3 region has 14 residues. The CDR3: CASSQLGTAYEQYF. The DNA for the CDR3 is TGCGCCAGCAGCCAGTTAGGGACAGCCTACGAGCAGTACTTC.

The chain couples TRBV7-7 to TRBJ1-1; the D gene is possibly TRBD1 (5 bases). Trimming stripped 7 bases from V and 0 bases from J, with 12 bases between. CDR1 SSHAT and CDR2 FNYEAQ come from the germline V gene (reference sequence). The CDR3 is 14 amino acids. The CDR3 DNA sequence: TGTGCCAGCACCCCGGGACTGATGAACACTGAAGCTTTCTTT. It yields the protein CASTPGLMNTEAFF.

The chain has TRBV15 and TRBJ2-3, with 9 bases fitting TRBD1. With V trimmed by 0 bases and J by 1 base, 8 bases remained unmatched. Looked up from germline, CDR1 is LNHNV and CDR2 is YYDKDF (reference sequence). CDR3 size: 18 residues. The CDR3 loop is CATSRDLPGQGGTDTQYF. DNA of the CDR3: TGTGCCACCAGCAGAGATCTCCCGGGACAGGGTGGCACAGATACGCAGTATTTT.

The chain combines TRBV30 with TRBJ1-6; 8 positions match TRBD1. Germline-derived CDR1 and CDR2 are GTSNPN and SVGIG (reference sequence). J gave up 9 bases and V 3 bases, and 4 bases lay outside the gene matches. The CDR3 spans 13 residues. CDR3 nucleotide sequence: TGTGCCTGGAGGGGGGACAGGAGTTCACCCCTCCACTTT. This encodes CAWRGDRSSPLHF.

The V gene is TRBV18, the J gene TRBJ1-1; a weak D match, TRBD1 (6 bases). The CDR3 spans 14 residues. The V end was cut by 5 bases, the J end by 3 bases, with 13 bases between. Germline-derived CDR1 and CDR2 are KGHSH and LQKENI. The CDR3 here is CASSATGSDTEAFF. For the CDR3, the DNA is TGTGCCAGCTCAGCAACAGGGAGCGACACTGAAGCTTTCTTT.